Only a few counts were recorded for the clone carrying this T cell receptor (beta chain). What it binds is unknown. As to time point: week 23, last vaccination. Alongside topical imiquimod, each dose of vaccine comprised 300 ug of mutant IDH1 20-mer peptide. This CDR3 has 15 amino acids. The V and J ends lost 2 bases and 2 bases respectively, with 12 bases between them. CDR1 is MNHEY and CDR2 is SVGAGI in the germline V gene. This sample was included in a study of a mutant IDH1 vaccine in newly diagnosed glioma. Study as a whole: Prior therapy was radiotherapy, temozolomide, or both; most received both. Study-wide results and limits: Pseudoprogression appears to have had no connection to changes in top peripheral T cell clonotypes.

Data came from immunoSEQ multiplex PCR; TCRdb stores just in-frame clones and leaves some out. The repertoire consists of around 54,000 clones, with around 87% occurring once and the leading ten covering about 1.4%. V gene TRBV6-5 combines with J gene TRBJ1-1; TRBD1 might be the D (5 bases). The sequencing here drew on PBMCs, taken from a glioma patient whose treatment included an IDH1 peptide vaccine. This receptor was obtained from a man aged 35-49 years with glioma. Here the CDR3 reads CASSYLRGTNTEAFF. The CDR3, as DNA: TGTGCCAGCAGTTACCTGCGGGGGACTAACACTGAAGCTTTCTTT.